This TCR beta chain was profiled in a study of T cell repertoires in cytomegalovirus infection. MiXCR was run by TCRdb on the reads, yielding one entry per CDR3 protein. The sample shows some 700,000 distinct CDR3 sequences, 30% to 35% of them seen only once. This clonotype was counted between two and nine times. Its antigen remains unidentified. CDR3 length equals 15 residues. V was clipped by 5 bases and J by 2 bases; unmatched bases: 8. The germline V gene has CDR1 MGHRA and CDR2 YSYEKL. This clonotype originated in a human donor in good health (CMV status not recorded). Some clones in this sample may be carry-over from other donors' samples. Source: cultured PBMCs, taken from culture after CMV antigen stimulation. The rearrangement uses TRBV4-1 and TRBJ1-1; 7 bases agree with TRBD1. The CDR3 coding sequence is TGCGCCAGCAGCACGCGACAGGGAGTAAACACTGAAGCTTTCTTT. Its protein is CASSTRQGVNTEAFF.